This T cell receptor (beta chain) came from a study of T-cell memory formation after mild COVID-19. Study-level findings and limits: Clones that contracted from day 15 to 85 had balanced CD4/CD8; later expanders were CD4+ biased.

There are 13 residues in the CDR3. V shed 4 bases and J 5 bases; nucleotides not matched to a gene: 7. Germline V gene lookup returns CDR1 DFQATT and CDR2 SNEGSKA (reference sequence). Constant-segment primers and 5'RACE yielded cDNA libraries for TCR alpha and TCR beta, each carrying sample barcodes and UMIs. TCRdb ran MiXCR on the 5' RACE reads and lists one entry per CDR3 protein. The sample carries under 250,000 distinct CDR3 sequences, about 16% recorded once. This clonotype was recorded many times. Its specificity is unknown. This clonotype was obtained from an adult woman who had mild COVID-19 (a few samples of this study predate the infection). Cell type and time point are not known. The specimen sequenced was PBMCs or a T cell subset sorted from them (not recorded which). The chain combines TRBV20-1 with TRBJ2-5; 7 bases line up with TRBD2. The chain's CDR3 is CSANRGGLETQYF. CDR3 sequence (DNA): TGCAGTGCTAACCGGGGAGGGCTCGAGACCCAGTACTTC.